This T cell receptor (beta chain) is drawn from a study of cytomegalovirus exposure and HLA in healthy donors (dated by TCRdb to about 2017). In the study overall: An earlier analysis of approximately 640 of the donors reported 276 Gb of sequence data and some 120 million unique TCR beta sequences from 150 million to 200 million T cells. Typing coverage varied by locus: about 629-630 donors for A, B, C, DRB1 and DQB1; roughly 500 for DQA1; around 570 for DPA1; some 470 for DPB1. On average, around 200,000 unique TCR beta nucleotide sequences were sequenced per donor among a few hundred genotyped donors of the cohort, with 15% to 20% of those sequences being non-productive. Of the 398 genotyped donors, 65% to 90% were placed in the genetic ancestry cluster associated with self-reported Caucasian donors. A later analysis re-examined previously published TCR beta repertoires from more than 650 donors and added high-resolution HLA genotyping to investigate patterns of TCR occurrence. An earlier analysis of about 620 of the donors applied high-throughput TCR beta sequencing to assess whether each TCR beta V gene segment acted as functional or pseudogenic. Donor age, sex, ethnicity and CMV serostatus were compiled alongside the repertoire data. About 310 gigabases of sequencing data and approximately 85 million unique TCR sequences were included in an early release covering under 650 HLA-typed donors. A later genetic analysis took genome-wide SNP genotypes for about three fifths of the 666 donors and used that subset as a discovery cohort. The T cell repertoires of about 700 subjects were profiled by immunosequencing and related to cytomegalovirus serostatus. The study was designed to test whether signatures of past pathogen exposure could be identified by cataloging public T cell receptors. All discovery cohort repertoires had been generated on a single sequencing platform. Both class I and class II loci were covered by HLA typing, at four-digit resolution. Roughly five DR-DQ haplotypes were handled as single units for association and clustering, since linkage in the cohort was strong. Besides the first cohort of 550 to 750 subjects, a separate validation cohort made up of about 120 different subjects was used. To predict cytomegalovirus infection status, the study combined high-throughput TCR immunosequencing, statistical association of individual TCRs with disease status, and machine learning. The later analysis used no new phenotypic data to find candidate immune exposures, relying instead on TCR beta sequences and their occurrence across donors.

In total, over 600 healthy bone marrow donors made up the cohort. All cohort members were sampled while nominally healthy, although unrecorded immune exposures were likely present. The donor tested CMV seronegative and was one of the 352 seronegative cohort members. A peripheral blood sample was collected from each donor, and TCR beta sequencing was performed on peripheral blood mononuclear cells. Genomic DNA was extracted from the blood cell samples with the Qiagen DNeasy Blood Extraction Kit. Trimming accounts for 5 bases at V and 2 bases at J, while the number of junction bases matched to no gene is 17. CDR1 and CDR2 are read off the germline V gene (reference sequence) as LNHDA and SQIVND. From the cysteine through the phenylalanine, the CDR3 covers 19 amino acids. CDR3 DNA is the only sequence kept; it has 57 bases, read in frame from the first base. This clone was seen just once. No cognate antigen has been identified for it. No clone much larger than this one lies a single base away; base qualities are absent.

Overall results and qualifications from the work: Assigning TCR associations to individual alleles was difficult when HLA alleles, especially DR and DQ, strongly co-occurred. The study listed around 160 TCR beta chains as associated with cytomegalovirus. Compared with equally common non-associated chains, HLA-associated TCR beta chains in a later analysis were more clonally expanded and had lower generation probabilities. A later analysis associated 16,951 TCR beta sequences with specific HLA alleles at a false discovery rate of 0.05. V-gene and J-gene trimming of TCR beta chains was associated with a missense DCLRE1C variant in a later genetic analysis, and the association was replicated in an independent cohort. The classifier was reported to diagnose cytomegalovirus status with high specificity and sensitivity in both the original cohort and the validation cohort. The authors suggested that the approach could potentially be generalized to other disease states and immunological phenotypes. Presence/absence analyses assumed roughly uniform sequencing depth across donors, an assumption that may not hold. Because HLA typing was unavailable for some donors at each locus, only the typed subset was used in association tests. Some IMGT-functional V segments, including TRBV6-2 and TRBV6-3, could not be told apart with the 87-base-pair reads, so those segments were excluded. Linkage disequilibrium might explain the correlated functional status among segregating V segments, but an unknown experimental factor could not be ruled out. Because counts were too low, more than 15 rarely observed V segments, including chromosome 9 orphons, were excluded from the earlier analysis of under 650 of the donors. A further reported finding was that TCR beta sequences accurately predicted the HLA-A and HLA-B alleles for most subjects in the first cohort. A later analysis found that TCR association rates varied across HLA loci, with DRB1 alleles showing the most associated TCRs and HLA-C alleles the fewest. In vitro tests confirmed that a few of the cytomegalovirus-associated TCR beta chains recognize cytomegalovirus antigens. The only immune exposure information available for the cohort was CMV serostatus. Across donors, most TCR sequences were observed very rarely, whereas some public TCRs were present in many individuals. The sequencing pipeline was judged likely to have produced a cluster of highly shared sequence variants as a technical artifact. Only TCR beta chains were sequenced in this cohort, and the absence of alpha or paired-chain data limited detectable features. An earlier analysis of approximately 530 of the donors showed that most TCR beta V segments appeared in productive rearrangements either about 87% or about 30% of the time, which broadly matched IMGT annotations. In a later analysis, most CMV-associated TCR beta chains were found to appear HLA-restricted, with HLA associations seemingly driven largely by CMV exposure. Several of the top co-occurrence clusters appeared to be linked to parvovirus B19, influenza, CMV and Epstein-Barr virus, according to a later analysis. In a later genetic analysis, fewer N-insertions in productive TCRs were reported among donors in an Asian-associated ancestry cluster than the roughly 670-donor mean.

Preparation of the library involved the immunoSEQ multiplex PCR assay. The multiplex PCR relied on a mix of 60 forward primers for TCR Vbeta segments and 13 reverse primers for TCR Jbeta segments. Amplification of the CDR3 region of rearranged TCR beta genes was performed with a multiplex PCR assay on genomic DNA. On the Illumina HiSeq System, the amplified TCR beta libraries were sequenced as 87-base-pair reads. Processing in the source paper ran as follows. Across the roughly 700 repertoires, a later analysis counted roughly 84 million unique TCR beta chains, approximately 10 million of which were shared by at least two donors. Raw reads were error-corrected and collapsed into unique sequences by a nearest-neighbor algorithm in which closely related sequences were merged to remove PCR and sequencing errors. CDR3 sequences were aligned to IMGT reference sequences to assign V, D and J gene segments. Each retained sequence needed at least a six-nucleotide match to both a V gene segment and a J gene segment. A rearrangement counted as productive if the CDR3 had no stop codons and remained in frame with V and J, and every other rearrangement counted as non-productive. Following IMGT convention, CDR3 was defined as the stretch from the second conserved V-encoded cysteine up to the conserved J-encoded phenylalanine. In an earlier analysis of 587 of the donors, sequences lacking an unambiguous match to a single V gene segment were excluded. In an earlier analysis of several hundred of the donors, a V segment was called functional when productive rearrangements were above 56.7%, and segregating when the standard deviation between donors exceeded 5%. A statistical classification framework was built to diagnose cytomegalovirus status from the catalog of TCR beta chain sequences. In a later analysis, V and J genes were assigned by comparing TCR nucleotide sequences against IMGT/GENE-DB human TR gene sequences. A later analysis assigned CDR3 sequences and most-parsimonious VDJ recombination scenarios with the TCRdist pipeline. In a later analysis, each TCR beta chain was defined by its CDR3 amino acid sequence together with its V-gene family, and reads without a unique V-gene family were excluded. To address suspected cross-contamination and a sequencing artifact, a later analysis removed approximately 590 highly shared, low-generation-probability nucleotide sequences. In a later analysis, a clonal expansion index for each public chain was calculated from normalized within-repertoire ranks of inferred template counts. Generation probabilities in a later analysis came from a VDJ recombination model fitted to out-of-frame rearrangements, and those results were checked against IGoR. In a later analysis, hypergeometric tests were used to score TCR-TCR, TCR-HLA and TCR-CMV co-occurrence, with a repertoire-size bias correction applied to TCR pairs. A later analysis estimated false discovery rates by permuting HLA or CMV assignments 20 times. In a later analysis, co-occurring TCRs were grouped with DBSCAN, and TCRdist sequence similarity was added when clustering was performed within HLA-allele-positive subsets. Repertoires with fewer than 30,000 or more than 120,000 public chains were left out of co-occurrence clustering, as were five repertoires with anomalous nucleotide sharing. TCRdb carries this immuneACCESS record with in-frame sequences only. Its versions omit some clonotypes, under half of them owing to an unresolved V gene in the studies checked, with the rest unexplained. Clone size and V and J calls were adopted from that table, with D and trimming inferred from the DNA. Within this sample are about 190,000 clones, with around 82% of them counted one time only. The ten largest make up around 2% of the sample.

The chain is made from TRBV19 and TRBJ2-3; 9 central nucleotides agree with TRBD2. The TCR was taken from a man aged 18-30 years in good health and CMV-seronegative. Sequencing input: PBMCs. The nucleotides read TGTGCCAGTAGTGTGCACCTGGTAGCGGGGGCTGTAATCACAGATACGCAGTATTTT. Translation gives CASSVHLVAGAVITDTQYF.